The source of this T cell receptor beta chain is a study of cytomegalovirus exposure and HLA in healthy donors. At the level of the study: There were 85 million or so unique TCRs (from HLA-typed donors) in an early data release.

Comments on this clone: Its antigen remains unknown.

The CDR3 extends over 15 amino acids. The V end was cut by 1 base, the J end by 1 base, with 11 bases between. Germline values: CDR1 SEHNR, CDR2 FQNEAQ (reference sequence). The PCR ran on 60 Vbeta and 13 Jbeta primers. Assay: immunoSEQ multiplex PCR; the TCRdb copy retains only in-frame clones and omits some. Among roughly 150,000 clones listed, more than 70% were seen once. Study results and caveats: An observed cluster of highly shared sequence variants was recorded as a likely sequencing artifact. According to the study, 160 or so TCR beta chains were cytomegalovirus-associated.

The chain links TRBV7-9 to TRBJ2-7; tentatively, D is TRBD1 (6 bases). The origin of this receptor is a male donor in good health and CMV-seronegative. Material for sequencing was PBMCs. The chain's CDR3 is CASSLVVTGSYEQYF. The CDR3 DNA reads TGTGCCAGCAGCTTAGTGGTAACAGGGTCCTACGAGCAGTACTTC.